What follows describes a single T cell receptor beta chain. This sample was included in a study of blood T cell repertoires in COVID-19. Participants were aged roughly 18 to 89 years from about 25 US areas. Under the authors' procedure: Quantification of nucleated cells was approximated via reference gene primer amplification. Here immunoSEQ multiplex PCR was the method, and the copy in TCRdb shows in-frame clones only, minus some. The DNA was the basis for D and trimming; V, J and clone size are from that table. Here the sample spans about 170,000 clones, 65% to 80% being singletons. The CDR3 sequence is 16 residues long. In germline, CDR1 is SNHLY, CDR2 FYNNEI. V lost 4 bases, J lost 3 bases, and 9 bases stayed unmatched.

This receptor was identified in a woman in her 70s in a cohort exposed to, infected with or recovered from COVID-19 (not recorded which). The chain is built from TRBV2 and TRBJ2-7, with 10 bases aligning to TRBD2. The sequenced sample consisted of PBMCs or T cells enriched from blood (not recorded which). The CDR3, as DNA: TGTGCCAGCAGTGGCCAGACTAGCGGGTTCTACTACGAGCAGTACTTC. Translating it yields CASSGQTSGFYYEQYF.